This passage covers 22 T cell receptor beta chains from one sample sequenced in a study of technical replicates of blood from a few donors. TCRdb keeps only in-frame clones here, not all; method: immunoSEQ multiplex PCR. The profile shows about 68,000 clones, around 97% of them singletons. The sample was T cells isolated from PBMCs. The origin of the receptors is a human donor in good health.

The J gene is TRBJ2-7, the V gene TRBV6-5; a possible D gene is TRBD1 (6 bases). V lost 5 bases, J lost 6 bases, and 11 bases lay in between. CDR3 length: 12 residues. Germline V gene sequence: CDR1 MNHEY, CDR2 SVGAGI. CDR3: CASSTTGGEQYF. The CDR3, as DNA: TGTGCCAGCAGTACGACAGGCGGCGAGCAGTACTTC.

This chain links TRBV19 with TRBJ2-7; the match to TRBD2 covers 11 bases. The CDR3 runs to 16 residues. The germline V gene encodes CDR1 LNHDA and CDR2 SQIVND (reference sequence). Losses at the gene ends were 4 bases for V and 4 bases for J; bases not matched to a gene: 9. The DNA of the CDR3 is TGTGCCAGTAGTAGACACCTAGCGGGAGGCCCATACGAGCAGTACTTC. This codes for CASSRHLAGGPYEQYF. Variable domain in full (rest from reference TRBV19 and TRBJ2-7): DGGITQSPKYLFRKEGQNVTLSCEQNLNHDAMYWYRQDPGQGLRLIYYSQIVNDFQKGDIAEGYSVSREKKESFPLTVTSAQKNPTAFYLCASSRHLAGGPYEQYFGPGTRLTVT.

The chain recombines TRBV18 with TRBJ1-1; D is undetermined. From germline, CDR1 is KGHSH and CDR2 LQKENI. V lost 4 bases and J 2 bases, leaving 11 bases between the germline ends. The CDR3 spans 14 residues. In DNA, the CDR3 is TGTGCCAGCTCACGGTCCCAGGCAAACACTGAAGCTTTCTTT. Residues: CASSRSQANTEAFF.

The V and J genes are TRBV10-3 and TRBJ2-7, with D possibly TRBD2 on 5 matching bases. V shed 6 bases and J shed 7 bases, with 13 bases lying between them. The V gene's germline CDR1 is ENHRY and CDR2 SYGVKD. This CDR3 region has 12 residues. The CDR3 bases are TGTGCCATCAGACCCGGACTGGGAGAGCAGTACTTC. It encodes CAIRPGLGEQYF.

The chain recombines TRBV5-4 with TRBJ2-7, with D uncertain. This CDR3 comprises 12 residues. Trimming stripped 0 bases from V and 7 bases from J, with 8 bases between. Germline V gives CDR1 SGHNT, CDR2 YYREEE (reference sequence). The CDR3 region is CASSLAGQEQYF. The CDR3 coding sequence is TGTGCCAGCAGCTTGGCAGGCCAAGAGCAGTACTTC.

Turning to this clone: This sample includes further DNA sequences coding for the same CDR3. The V call is TRBV2, the J call TRBJ2-7; no reliable D call. V was shortened by 3 bases and J by 1 base, with 4 bases between the two germline ends. The germline V gene has CDR1 SNHLY and CDR2 FYNNEI. There are 12 residues in the CDR3. CDR3 nucleotide sequence: TGTGCCAGCAGTGAGCGGTCCTACGAGCAGTACTTC. It yields the protein CASSERSYEQYF.

The CDR3 is CASSRQGNTEAFF. As DNA, the CDR3 is TGTGCCAGTAGTAGACAGGGGAACACTGAAGCTTTCTTT. This chain connects TRBV19 to TRBJ1-1; the match to TRBD1 covers 7 bases. The CDR3 extends over 13 amino acids. Germline V gene lookup returns CDR1 LNHDA and CDR2 SQIVND (reference sequence). V lost 4 bases and J lost 1; bases outside the gene matches: 0. The whole variable domain, filled in from reference TRBV19 and TRBJ1-1, reads DGGITQSPKYLFRKEGQNVTLSCEQNLNHDAMYWYRQDPGQGLRLIYYSQIVNDFQKGDIAEGYSVSREKKESFPLTVTSAQKNPTAFYLCASSRQGNTEAFFGQGTRLTVV.

The genes are TRBV5-1 and TRBJ2-7, with 9 bases aligning to TRBD2. Trimming took 4 bases from V and 4 from J; bases not matched to a gene: 9. There are 15 residues in the CDR3. Germline CDR1 reads SGHRS; CDR2 reads YFSETQ. This CDR3 is CASSTFSGSPYEQYF. The CDR3 nucleotides are TGCGCCAGCAGCACCTTTAGCGGGAGCCCTTACGAGCAGTACTTC.

CDR3 bases: TGTGCCAGCAGCCCGGGGGATCTGGTCTATGGCTACACCTTC. Encoded protein: CASSPGDLVYGYTF. The chain is built from TRBV5-5 and TRBJ1-2; D perhaps matches TRBD1 (5 bases). The V end lost 4 bases, the J end lost 4 bases, and 14 bases lay between the germline ends. Germline values: CDR1 SGHKS, CDR2 YYEKEE (reference sequence). There are 14 residues in the CDR3.

The chain employs TRBV6-6 and TRBJ1-5; the D is unclear. Trimming took off 8 bases at V and 7 bases at J, with 9 bases between the two ends. Germline CDR1 is MNHNY and CDR2 is SVGAGI (reference sequence). The CDR3 has 11 amino acids. The CDR3, as DNA: TGTGCCAGCGGACTAATACAGCCCCAGCATTTT. Protein product: CASGLIQPQHF.

This chain uses TRBV2 with TRBJ2-5; 7 bases are a match to TRBD2. Germline V gene data show CDR1 as SNHLY and CDR2 as FYNNEI. This CDR3 is built from 17 residues. V shed 6 bases and J 1 base; nucleotides not matched to a gene: 14. Written as DNA, the CDR3 is TGTGCCAGCAGCGAGGAAGGGACTATAGCATCCCAAGAGACCCAGTACTTC. It codes for CASSEEGTIASQETQYF.

The CDR3 sequence is CASGLVLQSGLAGRGYSGANVLTF. DNA for the CDR3: TGTGCTAGTGGTTTGGTACTTCAGTCGGGACTAGCGGGAAGGGGATACTCTGGGGCCAACGTCCTGACTTTC. The rearrangement uses TRBV12-5 and TRBJ2-6, with 13 bases fitting TRBD2. V lost 0 bases, J lost 0 bases, and 17 bases stayed unmatched. CDR1 LGHNT and CDR2 FRNRAP come from the germline V gene. The CDR3 spans 24 residues.

The rearrangement uses TRBV29-1 and TRBJ1-1; no firm D call. The CDR3 is 12 residues long. The V end was cut by 4 bases, the J end by 0 bases, with 6 bases between. Germline V gene lookup returns CDR1 SQVTM and CDR2 ANQGSEA. In DNA, the CDR3 is TGCAGCGTTGGAAACATGAACACTGAAGCTTTCTTT. Its protein product is CSVGNMNTEAFF.

V usage is TRBV9 and J usage is TRBJ1-5, with D tentatively TRBD1 (5 bases). Looked up from germline, CDR1 is SGDLS and CDR2 is YYNGEE. The CDR3 is 13 residues long. V lost 3 bases to trimming and J lost 9 bases, with 13 bases between them. The DNA for the CDR3 is TGTGCCAGCAGCGCGGGACTCCCCCCGCCCCAGCATTTT. The encoded protein is CASSAGLPPPQHF.

This sequence joins TRBV5-4 and TRBJ1-2; TRBD1 agrees at 7 bases. The CDR3 covers 17 residues. The V and J ends lost 0 bases and 7 bases, in that order; junction bases with no gene match: 15. Germline V gene lookup returns CDR1 SGHNT and CDR2 YYREEE (reference sequence). The CDR3 region has the DNA TGTGCCAGCAGCTTGGGTGGGACAGTCAGTACGAGGGGTGGCTACACCTTC. Its protein is CASSLGGTVSTRGGYTF.

This clone showed up just once. The chain joins TRBV30 to TRBJ1-5, with a weak D call TRBD1 (6 bases). Trimming shortened V by 2 bases and J by 0 bases, and 11 bases separated the two germline ends. There are 15 residues in the CDR3. Germline CDR1 GTSNPN, CDR2 SVGIG (reference sequence). The DNA of the CDR3 is TGTGCCTGGAGTTTTAACAGGGCTAGCAATCAGCCCCAGCATTTT. This sequence encodes CAWSFNRASNQPQHF.

The chain links TRBV9 to TRBJ1-2; D uncertain. The germline CDR1 and CDR2 sequences are SGDLS and YYNGEE. The CDR3 covers 15 residues. Trimming stripped 0 bases from V and 2 bases from J, with 11 bases between. CDR3 amino acids: CASSVGSGTNYGYTF. For the CDR3, the DNA is TGTGCCAGCAGCGTAGGTTCGGGAACAAACTATGGCTACACCTTC.

The chain recombines TRBV5-6 with TRBJ1-4; D might be TRBD1 (6 bases). Germline assignment: CDR1 SGHDT and CDR2 YYEEEE. The CDR3 has 14 residues. V was trimmed by 2 bases and J by 5 bases, leaving 10 bases between them. The CDR3 protein is CASSFLQGNEKLFF. CDR3 DNA sequence: TGTGCCAGCAGCTTTTTACAGGGAAATGAAAAACTGTTTTTT.

This clone was observed once. This rearrangement joins TRBV6-1 to TRBJ2-7; 9 bases are shared with TRBD2. The CDR3 runs 15 residues. Germline V gene data show CDR1 as MNHNS and CDR2 as SASEGT. The J segment lost 2 bases and the V segment lost 1 base, leaving 3 bases of the junction unmatched. The CDR3 DNA reads TGTGCCAGCAGTGAAGGACTAGCGGAAACCTACGAGCAGTACTTC. Its protein product is CASSEGLAETYEQYF.

The rearrangement joins TRBV18 to TRBJ1-2; 9 bases fit TRBD1. The V gene's germline CDR1 is KGHSH and CDR2 LQKENI. V was pared by 2 bases and J by 4 bases, with 11 bases of the junction left unmatched. CDR3 length: 17 amino acids. This CDR3 is CASSPTIEQGAVYGYTF. Written as DNA, the CDR3 is TGTGCCAGCTCACCAACGATTGAACAGGGGGCCGTCTATGGCTACACCTTC.

V is TRBV9 and J is TRBJ1-1, with no clear D. This CDR3 region has 13 residues. Trimming pared 0 bases from V and 0 bases from J, leaving 3 bases between. Germline CDR1 reads SGDLS; CDR2 reads YYNGEE. Here the CDR3 reads CASSVGMNTEAFF. CDR3 DNA sequence: TGTGCCAGCAGCGTAGGTATGAACACTGAAGCTTTCTTT.

The chain carries TRBV5-4 and TRBJ2-7; possibly TRBD1 for D (5 bases). V shed 0 bases and J shed 4 bases, with 11 bases lying between them. CDR1 is SGHNT and CDR2 is YYREEE in the germline V gene (reference sequence). CDR3 size: 14 residues. The CDR3 spells CASSLGETEYEQYF. CDR3 nucleotide sequence: TGTGCCAGCAGCTTGGGAGAGACAGAATACGAGCAGTACTTC.